The 25 T cell receptor beta chains given below trace back to one sample, sequenced in a study of blood T cell repertoires in COVID-19. Only in-frame clones appear in the TCRdb table, and some are missing; sequencing was by immunoSEQ multiplex PCR. Seen here are fewer than 85,000 clones, about four fifths observed once, and the top ten hold about a fifth. Sequenced sample: peripheral blood. The receptors originated from a human donor in a cohort sampled during active COVID-19.

The V gene is TRBV28, the J gene TRBJ2-1, with D tentatively TRBD1 (5 bases). The CDR3 covers 16 residues. V lost 2 bases and J 0 bases, leaving 11 bases between the germline ends. Per the germline V gene, CDR1 is MDHEN and CDR2 is SYDVKM. The CDR3 region is CASSLRQTHSYNEQFF. The CDR3 DNA reads as TGTGCCAGCAGTTTACGACAGACCCACTCCTACAATGAGCAGTTCTTC.

This clone was found many times. The chain carries TRBV10-1 and TRBJ1-4; D possibly corresponds to TRBD1 (6 bases). Germline V gives CDR1 WNHNN, CDR2 SYGVQD (reference sequence). The CDR3 extends over 15 amino acids. Trimming removed 9 bases at V and 7 bases at J, with 21 bases between. The CDR3 region has the DNA TGCGCCAGGAAAATAAGGGAGGGGGTACGTGAAAAACTGTTTTTT. It encodes CARKIREGVREKLFF.

This chain links TRBV27 with TRBJ1-1; 7 bases line up with TRBD1. From germline, CDR1 is MNHEY and CDR2 SMNVEV (reference sequence). This CDR3 contains 15 residues. J lost 6 bases, V lost 9 bases, and 16 bases had no gene match. CDR3 nucleotide sequence: TGTGCCAGTACCCATTCCGGGACCCAGGGGGCTGAAGCTTTCTTT. Its protein product is CASTHSGTQGAEAFF.

The chain recombines TRBV6-2 or TRBV6-3 with TRBJ2-1; D remains unclear. Deletions cut 4 bases from V and 0 bases from J, with 10 bases between. The CDR3 covers 15 residues. The germline V gene has CDR1 MNHEY and CDR2 SVGEGT. The CDR3 DNA reads TGTGCCAGCAGTTTTTTACAGAGCTCCTACAATGAGCAGTTCTTC. This gives the protein CASSFLQSSYNEQFF.

Only one count was recorded for this clone. The V call is TRBV6-4, the J call TRBJ1-6; 7 bases are shared with TRBD1. Germline CDR1 MRHNA, CDR2 SNTAGT. The CDR3 runs to 14 residues. The junction had 4 bases not matched to a gene; V was cut back by 7 bases and J by 4 bases. The CDR3 spells CASTPTGYNSPLHF. The CDR3 nucleotides are TGTGCCAGCACCCCGACAGGGTATAATTCACCCCTCCACTTT.

The chain employs TRBV19 and TRBJ1-2; D perhaps matches TRBD1 (6 bases). CDR1 LNHDA and CDR2 SQIVND come from the germline V gene (reference sequence). The CDR3 is made up of 13 amino acids. V shed 3 bases and J shed 7 bases, with 12 bases lying between them. In DNA, the CDR3 is TGTGCCAGTAGTATCACGGCAGGGGCTGGCTACACCTTC. Its protein product is CASSITAGAGYTF.

The chain links TRBV7-8 to TRBJ1-2; 8 nucleotides line up with TRBD1. The germline V gene encodes CDR1 SGHVS and CDR2 FQNEAQ. The CDR3 is 16 residues long. V gave up 0 bases and J gave up 5 bases; unmatched junction bases: 8. The DNA for the CDR3 is TGTGCCAGCAGCTTAGCGCGGACAGGGAGTGGATATGGCTACACCTTC. The encoded protein is CASSLARTGSGYGYTF.

This chain uses TRBV9 with TRBJ1-2, with 7 bases matching TRBD1. CDR1 and CDR2 (germline): SGDLS, YYNGEE. The length of the CDR3 is 15 residues. V shed 0 bases and J 4 bases; nucleotides not matched to a gene: 6. The CDR3 bases are TGTGCCAGCAGCGTAGGGGGCAACAGGGGCTATGGCTACACCTTC. Translated, it gives CASSVGGNRGYGYTF.

The rearrangement uses TRBV2 and TRBJ1-4; 7 bases fit TRBD1. With V trimmed by 7 bases and J by 4 bases, 12 bases remained unmatched. Germline V CDR1 and CDR2: SNHLY, FYNNEI. This CDR3 is built from 16 residues. The CDR3 bases are TGTGCCAGCACCGGACCCCCGACAGGGTATAATGAAAAACTGTTTTTT. It yields the protein CASTGPPTGYNEKLFF.

The chain couples TRBV6-2 or TRBV6-3 to TRBJ1-2; 7 bases align to TRBD1. Germline CDR1 reads MNHEY; CDR2 reads SVGEGT. J lost 4 bases, V lost 0 bases, and 11 bases had no gene match. The CDR3 is 17 residues long. CDR3 bases: TGTGCCAGCAGTTACTCACCTGTGAGGGGGCGCTTCTATGGCTACACCTTC. Its protein product is CASSYSPVRGRFYGYTF.

This rearrangement joins TRBV5-1 to TRBJ2-2; tentative D call: TRBD2 (5 bases). Germline CDR1 reads SGHRS; CDR2 reads YFSETQ. The CDR3 spans 15 residues. Trimming pared 0 bases from V and 5 bases from J, leaving 11 bases between. In nucleotides, the CDR3 is TGCGCCAGCAGCTTGGATGAGGGAATAACCGGGGAGCTGTTTTTT. It translates to CASSLDEGITGELFF. Full variable domain (missing parts from reference TRBV5-1 and TRBJ2-2): KAGVTQTPRYLIKTRGQQVTLSCSPISGHRSVSWYQQTPGQGLQFLFEYFSETQRNKGNFPGRFSGRQFSNSRSEMNVSTLELGDSALYLCASSLDEGITGELFFGEGSRLTVL.

The gene calls are TRBV29-1 and TRBJ2-1; TRBD1 matches at 7 bases. Germline values: CDR1 SQVTM, CDR2 ANQGSEA. The CDR3 spans 14 residues. V dropped 4 bases and J dropped 2; count of bases not matched to a gene: 5. This CDR3 reads CSVGGQGAYNEQFF. In nucleotides, the CDR3 is TGCAGCGTTGGAGGGCAGGGGGCCTACAATGAGCAGTTCTTC.

The chain joins TRBV4-1 to TRBJ2-7; the D gene is possibly TRBD2 (6 bases). V lost 1 base, J lost 3 bases, and 7 bases lay in between. Germline-derived CDR1 and CDR2 are MGHRA and YSYEKL. The CDR3 loop spans 13 amino acids. The CDR3 sequence: CASSQGRDYEQYF. CDR3 DNA sequence: TGCGCCAGCAGCCAAGGGCGGGACTACGAGCAGTACTTC.

The chain has TRBV5-1 and TRBJ2-7; 11 positions match TRBD2. Per germline, CDR1 SGHRS and CDR2 YFSETQ. The J segment lost 4 bases and the V segment lost 0 bases, leaving 3 bases of the junction unmatched. The CDR3 contains 15 residues. This CDR3 reads CASSLGLAGFYEQYF. CDR3 bases: TGCGCCAGCAGCTTGGGACTAGCGGGGTTTTACGAGCAGTACTTC.

V and J are TRBV15 and TRBJ1-2, with 10 bases that match TRBD1. The trim removed 3 bases at V and 7 bases at J, leaving 8 bases unmatched. The germline gives CDR1 LNHNV, CDR2 YYDKDF (reference sequence). This CDR3 is built from 15 residues. CDR3 nucleotides: TGTGCCACCAGCAGGGCCCCGACAGGGGGCGGTGGCTACACCTTC. This translates into CATSRAPTGGGGYTF.

The chain has TRBV28 and TRBJ2-7; D gene uncertain. The V end lost 5 bases, the J end lost 2 bases, and 4 bases lay between the germline ends. CDR1 is MDHEN, CDR2 SYDVKM, per germline. The CDR3 has 11 amino acids. The CDR3 bases are TGTGCCAGCAGTCAGACCTACGAGCAGTACTTC. It codes for CASSQTYEQYF. The full variable domain, its missing parts supplied by reference TRBV28 and TRBJ2-7, is DVKVTQSSRYLVKRTGEKVFLECVQDMDHENMFWYRQDPGLGLRLIYFSYDVKMKEKGDIPEGYSVSREKKERFSLILESASTNQTSMYLCASSQTYEQYFGPGTRLTVT.

This clone was found once. The J gene is TRBJ1-4, the V gene TRBV18; TRBD1 matches 7 bases. The CDR3 contains 14 residues. Looked up from germline, CDR1 is KGHSH and CDR2 is LQKENI. V was pared by 5 bases and J by 4 bases, with 4 bases of the junction left unmatched. CDR3 in amino acids: CASSSQGLNEKLFF. Here the CDR3 DNA reads TGTGCCAGCTCATCACAGGGGCTTAATGAAAAACTGTTTTTT.

The rearrangement joins TRBV4-1 to TRBJ2-5; 7 bases agree with TRBD1. This CDR3 spans 17 amino acids. With 0 bases clipped from V and 5 bases from J, the junction kept 12 bases outside the gene matches. CDR1 is MGHRA, CDR2 YSYEKL, per germline. DNA for the CDR3: TGCGCCAGCAGCCAAGAGAGAGCAACGACAGGGACGGAGACCCAGTACTTC. Its protein product is CASSQERATTGTETQYF.

V and J are TRBV3-1 (or the pseudogene TRBV3-2) and TRBJ1-4, with D possibly matching TRBD1 (6 bases). V was cut by 4 bases and J by 4 bases, with 10 bases left in between. CDR3 size: 14 residues. The germline V gene has CDR1 LGHDT and CDR2 YNNKEL (reference sequence). CDR3 protein: CASSLRTVNEKLFF. The CDR3 DNA follows: TGTGCCAGCAGCCTTAGGACAGTTAATGAAAAACTGTTTTTT.

The CDR3 region has the DNA TGTGCCAGCAGCGGGACTTTATACGGCTACACCTTC. It specifies CASSGTLYGYTF. The rearrangement joins TRBV28 to TRBJ1-2, with D possibly being TRBD1 (5 bases). Germline CDR1 reads MDHEN; CDR2 reads SYDVKM. Trimming left V 6 bases short and J 8 bases short, with 13 bases between. The CDR3 extends over 12 amino acids.

This chain links TRBV27 with TRBJ2-7; 9 positions match TRBD1. The CDR3 length is 16 residues. The germline CDR1 and CDR2 sequences are MNHEY and SMNVEV (reference sequence). After removal of 7 bases from V and 3 bases from J, the junction contained 13 bases not matched to a gene. In DNA, the CDR3 is TGTGCCAGCACTCTACCGGGACAGGGTAGGAACTACGAGCAGTACTTC. Translating gives CASTLPGQGRNYEQYF.

The chain couples TRBV27 to TRBJ2-4; TRBD2 might be the D (5 bases). The CDR3 totals 16 residues. CDR1 and CDR2 (germline): MNHEY, SMNVEV (reference sequence). The ends were cut back, 3 bases at V and 4 bases at J, with 16 bases in the middle. CDR3 protein: CASSFSGLLAKNIQYF. CDR3 coding DNA: TGTGCCAGCAGTTTTTCTGGACTCCTAGCTAAAAACATTCAGTACTTC.

V usage is TRBV11-2 and J usage is TRBJ2-3; the D is unclear. V was cut by 5 bases and J by 3 bases, with 9 bases left in between. The germline V gene encodes CDR1 SGHAT and CDR2 FQNNGV. The CDR3 is made up of 13 amino acids. Written as DNA, the CDR3 is TGTGCCAGCAGCGCACCCTATACAGATACGCAGTATTTT. Translating gives CASSAPYTDTQYF.

The genes are TRBV19 and TRBJ2-2, with D perhaps matching TRBD1 (6 bases). The CDR3 sequence is 14 residues long. Trimming removed 6 bases from V and 1 base from J, with 9 bases in between. CDR1 and CDR2 from the germline V gene are LNHDA and SQIVND (reference sequence). CDR3: CASRRGKNTGELFF. CDR3 DNA sequence: TGTGCCAGTAGGAGGGGGAAGAACACCGGGGAGCTGTTTTTT.

V gene TRBV29-1 combines with J gene TRBJ2-2; 7 bases are shared with TRBD1. Trimming removed 6 bases from V and 7 bases from J; junction bases left unmatched: 14. Germline CDR1 and CDR2: SQVTM and ANQGSEA. The CDR3 contains 15 residues. CDR3 sequence: CSVAGTAGLGGELFF. The DNA for the CDR3 is TGCAGCGTCGCCGGGACAGCTGGTTTGGGCGGGGAGCTGTTTTTT.